Listed below are T cell receptor beta chains from one sample, sequenced in a study of shared clonotypes between healthy human individuals. Sequencing used immunoSEQ multiplex PCR; TCRdb keeps in-frame clones, though not all of them. The table records roughly 2.6 million clones, 90% to 95% of them present only once. The sequenced sample was naive CD4+ T cells sorted from blood. The source of these receptors is a man between 18 and 35 years old in good health. Each CDR3 is given with its conserved first and last residue. D genes are given only for firm matches. Expanded clones are given a class, and other clones once, few, many or no size at all.

.	.	TRBV27	TRBJ2-1	CASSSQLGINEQFF	TGTGCCAGCAGTTCACAGTTAGGGATCAATGAGCAGTTCTTC
.	.	TRBV9	TRBJ1-2	CASSIQSGSGYTF	TGTGCCAGCAGCATCCAGTCGGGGTCGGGCTACACCTTC
.	.	TRBV6-1	TRBJ2-2	CASSAEGLNTGELFF	TGTGCCAGCAGCGCTGAGGGATTGAACACCGGGGAGCTGTTTTTT
.	once	TRBV5-4	TRBJ2-3	CASSLAGRAADTQYF	TGTGCCAGCAGCTTGGCCGGCAGGGCGGCAGATACGCAGTATTTT
.	.	TRBV5-4	TRBJ2-7	CASSGGGATYEQYF	TGTGCCAGCAGCGGGGGCGGGGCCACCTACGAGCAGTACTTC
.	.	TRBV6-1	TRBJ2-1	CASSERRGNEQFF	TGTGCCAGCAGTGAGCGGAGGGGCAATGAGCAGTTCTTC
.	.	TRBV11-2	TRBJ1-1	CASSSGTGPLNTEAFF	TGTGCCAGCAGCTCGGGCACAGGGCCTTTGAACACTGAAGCTTTCTTT
TRBD2	once	TRBV7-6	TRBJ2-7	CASGPGLAGVHEQYF	TGTGCCAGCGGACCAGGACTAGCGGGAGTCCACGAGCAGTACTTC
.	.	TRBV2	TRBJ2-1	CASSVTGTVEQFF	TGTGCCAGCAGTGTCACAGGGACCGTTGAGCAGTTCTTC
.	.	TRBV19	TRBJ1-3	CASQTRSGNTIYF	TGTGCCAGCCAAACACGCTCTGGAAACACCATATATTTT
.	once	TRBV6-5	TRBJ1-2	CASSYLQAYGYTF	TGTGCCAGCAGTTACCTACAGGCCTATGGCTACACCTTC
.	.	TRBV19	TRBJ2-1	CASRVGGTGNEQFF	TGTGCCAGCCGGGTAGGGGGGACGGGGAATGAGCAGTTCTTC
TRBD1	.	TRBV18	TRBJ1-6	CASSPEDRGNSPLHF	TGTGCCAGCTCACCAGAGGACAGGGGGAATTCACCCCTCCACTTT
.	.	TRBV5-4	TRBJ1-1	CASSLNSLNTEAFF	TGTGCCAGCAGCTTGAATTCCTTGAACACTGAAGCTTTCTTT
.	.	TRBV15	TRBJ1-1	CATSRDGQGYTEAFF	TGTGCCACCAGCAGAGATGGCCAGGGGTACACTGAAGCTTTCTTT
.	.	TRBV7-9	TRBJ2-1	CASSRGESSYNEQFF	TGTGCCAGCAGCCGCGGGGAGAGCTCCTACAATGAGCAGTTCTTC
.	few	TRBV9	TRBJ1-5	CASSVNSNQPQHF	TGTGCCAGCAGCGTAAATAGCAATCAGCCCCAGCATTTT
.	.	TRBV4-1	TRBJ1-1	CASSQVGHPFANTEAFF	TGCGCCAGCAGCCAAGTAGGACACCCTTTTGCGAACACTGAAGCTTTCTTT
.	.	TRBV27	TRBJ1-4	CASSSFQVGEEKLFF	TGTGCCAGCAGTTCTTTTCAGGTGGGGGAGGAAAAACTGTTTTTT
TRBD1	.	TRBV7-2	TRBJ1-4	CASSFDPGQGVEKLFF	TGTGCCAGCAGCTTCGATCCGGGACAGGGGGTCGAAAAACTGTTTTTT
.	once	TRBV7-8	TRBJ2-1	CASSREGGSYNEQFF	TGTGCCAGCAGCCGAGAGGGGGGCTCCTACAATGAGCAGTTCTTC
.	.	TRBV5-1	TRBJ1-4	CASSLAGVNEKLFF	TGCGCCAGCAGCTTGGCTGGGGTCAATGAAAAACTGTTTTTT
.	.	TRBV18	TRBJ1-1	CASSVTPGENSGTEAFF	TGTGCCAGCTCAGTGACTCCAGGGGAAAACAGCGGCACTGAAGCTTTCTTT
.	.	TRBV10-2	TRBJ2-6	CASEENSGANVLTF	TGCGCCAGCGAGGAGAATTCTGGGGCCAACGTCCTGACTTTC
.	.	TRBV10-3	TRBJ2-7	CASRTGAYEQYF	TGTGCCAGCCGCACTGGGGCCTACGAGCAGTACTTC
TRBD2	.	TRBV11-2	TRBJ2-3	CASSLAGLAGGHPDTQYF	TGTGCCAGCAGCTTAGCGGGACTAGCGGGAGGACATCCAGATACGCAGTATTTT
TRBD2	.	TRBV10-3	TRBJ2-1	CAISPLAGTYNEQFF	TGTGCCATCAGCCCACTAGCGGGAACTTACAATGAGCAGTTCTTC
TRBD1	few	TRBV6-5	TRBJ2-3	CASSYGDRGIDTQYF	TGTGCCAGCAGTTACGGTGACAGGGGGATAGATACGCAGTATTTT
.	.	TRBV19	TRBJ2-3	CASSIVGDTQYF	TGTGCCAGTAGTATAGTTGGGGATACGCAGTATTTT
.	.	TRBV4-2	TRBJ2-3	CASSRRGGGVDTDTQYF	TGTGCCAGCAGCCGACGCGGAGGCGGGGTTGACACAGATACGCAGTATTTT
.	.	TRBV19	TRBJ1-5	CASSYGSGNQPQHF	TGTGCCAGTAGTTATGGCTCGGGCAATCAGCCCCAGCATTTT
.	.	TRBV7-2	TRBJ2-7	CASSLEPVAASYEQYF	TGTGCCAGCAGCTTAGAGCCCGTGGCAGCTTCCTACGAGCAGTACTTC
TRBD2	.	TRBV19	TRBJ2-7	CASSEREAAYEQYF	TGTGCCAGTAGTGAGCGGGAGGCTGCCTACGAGCAGTACTTC
TRBD1	.	TRBV5-4	TRBJ2-7	CASSPEGQGDEQYF	TGTGCCAGCAGCCCTGAGGGACAGGGTGACGAGCAGTACTTC
TRBD2	.	TRBV4-1	TRBJ2-7	CASSQPGLAGGSYEQYF	TGCGCCAGCAGCCAACCGGGACTAGCGGGGGGATCCTACGAGCAGTACTTC
.	.	TRBV7-9	TRBJ2-7	CASSFMTSSYEQYF	TGTGCCAGCAGCTTCATGACCAGCTCCTACGAGCAGTACTTC
.	few	TRBV9	TRBJ2-6	CASSVVGSGANVLTF	TGTGCCAGCAGCGTAGTCGGCTCTGGGGCCAACGTCCTGACTTTC
TRBD2	.	TRBV7-7	TRBJ2-3	CASSLGLAGTDTQYF	TGTGCTAGCAGCTTAGGCCTAGCGGGAACAGATACGCAGTATTTT
TRBD2	.	TRBV19	TRBJ2-6	CASSPQLPGGAGSGANVLTF	TGTGCCAGTAGTCCCCAATTACCGGGGGGGGCCGGGTCTGGGGCCAACGTCCTGACTTTC
.	.	TRBV2	TRBJ2-7	CASSAGLAYEQYF	TGTGCCAGCAGTGCCGGACTGGCCTACGAGCAGTACTTC
.	.	TRBV19	TRBJ2-2	CASHVTANTGELFF	TGTGCCAGTCACGTAACCGCGAACACCGGGGAGCTGTTTTTT
.	.	TRBV11-2	TRBJ2-5	CASSFPPWSGSHLRDQYF	TGTGCCAGCAGCTTCCCGCCGTGGAGCGGTTCGCACCTAAGAGACCAGTACTTC
.	.	TRBV6-5	TRBJ2-1	CASRPPGTQNNEQFF	TGTGCCAGCAGGCCACCCGGGACTCAGAACAATGAGCAGTTCTTC
TRBD1	.	TRBV2	TRBJ1-5	CASNGRGLGNQPQHF	TGTGCCAGCAACGGCAGGGGGCTCGGGAATCAGCCCCAGCATTTT
.	.	TRBV30	TRBJ1-4	CAWSVGGDPTEKLFF	TGTGCCTGGAGTGTAGGAGGGGACCCGACAGAAAAACTGTTTTTT
TRBD2	.	TRBV6-5	TRBJ2-7	CASKTAGNYEQYF	TGTGCCAGCAAAACAGCGGGGAACTACGAGCAGTACTTC
.	.	TRBV6-5	TRBJ2-5	CASSYGRAQYF	TGTGCCAGCAGTTACGGCCGGGCCCAGTACTTC
TRBD1	.	TRBV6-5	TRBJ1-2	CASRIQGGYGYTF	TGTGCCAGCAGAATTCAGGGGGGCTATGGCTACACCTTC
TRBD2	.	TRBV4-1	TRBJ2-3	CASSQDSGLAGTDTQYF	TGCGCCAGCAGCCAAGATTCTGGCCTAGCGGGCACAGATACGCAGTATTTT
.	.	TRBV4-1	TRBJ2-7	CASSFGRAYEQYF	TGCGCCAGCAGTTTCGGCAGGGCCTACGAGCAGTACTTC
.	.	TRBV6-5	TRBJ1-4	CASSWGPEGNEKLFF	TGTGCCAGCAGTTGGGGACCCGAAGGAAATGAAAAACTGTTTTTT
TRBD2	few	TRBV4-1	TRBJ2-7	CAREIAGVSYEQYF	TGCGCCAGGGAGATAGCGGGAGTCTCCTACGAGCAGTACTTC